This TCR beta chain comes out of a study of coeliac disease. Study background: Refractory coeliac disease type I meant no gluten-free diet response for over 12 months.

The repertoire was sequenced with immunoSEQ multiplex PCR; TCRdb's copy has only in-frame clones and lacks some. The sample shows 3,500 to 4,500 clones, 69% of them seen only once. This clone was seen only once. Sequencing used one aliquot of 500,000 cells per fraction. This CDR3 spans 12 amino acids. Trimming cost V 2 bases and J 5 bases, with 4 bases left between them. Looked up from germline, CDR1 is SGHTA and CDR2 is FQGNSA. The chain links TRBV7-2 to TRBJ1-3; no definite D call. Source material: intraepithelial lymphocytes from the gut. This TCR derives from a man aged 25 to 45 with celiac disease. DNA for the CDR3: TGTGCCAGCAGCTTACTTAGAAACACCATATATTTT. Protein product: CASSLLRNTIYF.